This T cell receptor beta chain emerged from a study of PD-L1 blockade in urothelial cancer. CDR3 length: 11 residues. Germline V CDR1 and CDR2: SGHKS, YYEKEE (reference sequence). With 4 bases removed from V and 4 bases from J, the gap between germline ends came to 3 bases. This sample's time point: pretreatment peripheral blood. The assay was immunoSEQ multiplex PCR, and TCRdb's table has in-frame clones only and misses some. There are about 87,000 clones in the sample; over 80% occur only once, and over 2% lies in the top ten. The gene calls are TRBV5-5 and TRBJ2-1; no firm D call. Material: PBMCs, obtained around atezolizumab (anti-PD-L1) treatment. This receptor was taken from a man aged 55 to 70 with urothelial cancer. CDR3 sequence: CASSLYNEQFF. Here the CDR3 DNA reads TGTGCCAGCAGCCTATACAATGAGCAGTTCTTC.